The rows below give T cell receptor beta chains drawn from one sample of a study of radiotherapy plus CTLA-4 blockade in lung cancer. Profiled with immunoSEQ multiplex PCR; TCRdb holds only in-frame clones, not every one. The data contain around 40,000 clones, 75% of them singletons. Sequences were derived from peripheral blood, sampled from a patient treated with radiotherapy plus ipilimumab. These TCRs come from a human donor with non-small cell lung cancer who had stable disease on radiotherapy plus ipilimumab. The CDR3 runs from the conserved cysteine through the conserved F or W. D genes are given only for firm matches. Clone size is given for some rows only: seen once, a few or many times, or a class if the clone is expanded.

v_call	j_call	d_call	clone_size	cdr3_nt	cdr3_aa
TRBV2	TRBJ1-1	-	-	TGTGCCAGCAGTGAAGAGTCGCCACTTCACAGCGAAGCTTTCTTT	CASSEESPLHSEAFF
TRBV5-5	TRBJ2-5	TRBD1	few	TGTGCCAGCAGCCTAGGACAGGGGGCGTTTGAGACCCAGTACTTC	CASSLGQGAFETQYF
TRBV30	TRBJ1-2	-	-	TGTGCCTGGAGTGTAAGCGGGGGTTTTTTAGGCTACACCTTC	CAWSVSGGFLGYTF
TRBV30	TRBJ1-5	-	-	TGTGCCTGGAGTGCGGGTAGCAATCAGCCCCAGCATTTT	CAWSAGSNQPQHF
TRBV7-9	TRBJ2-2	-	-	TGTGCCAGCAGCTGGATGGCGGACGGGGAGCTGTTTTTT	CASSWMADGELFF
TRBV30	TRBJ1-6	-	few	TGTGCCTGGAGTGTTCGGGGGGCGACTTCACCCCTCCACTTT	CAWSVRGATSPLHF
TRBV5-1	TRBJ1-1	-	-	TGCGCCAGCAGCTCACAACAGGGTATGTCTGAAGCTTTCTTT	CASSSQQGMSEAFF
TRBV19	TRBJ1-5	TRBD1	-	TGTGCCAGTAGTATGCAGACAGGGCGTCAGCCCCAGCATTTT	CASSMQTGRQPQHF
TRBV19	TRBJ1-5	-	few	TGTGCCAGTAGTATATTACAGGACAATCAGCCCCAGCATTTT	CASSILQDNQPQHF
TRBV7-9	TRBJ1-1	-	-	TGTGCCAGCAGCTTAGCAGGGGGGGGGAGAAACACTGAAGCTTTCTTT	CASSLAGGGRNTEAFF